These 25 T cell receptor beta chains share one sample of origin, sequenced in a study of T cells of healthy individuals. TCRdb called the 5' RACE reads again in MiXCR, with one record for every CDR3 protein. This repertoire shows about 53,000 distinct CDR3 sequences, about 14% found once; its top ten account for about 15%. Receptors originate from a human donor in good health.

The genes are TRBV20-1 and TRBJ1-5; D is perhaps TRBD1 (5 bases). CDR3 size: 13 residues. Germline V CDR1 and CDR2: DFQATT, SNEGSKA (reference sequence). Trimming left V 3 bases short and J 9 bases short, with 15 bases between. The CDR3 is CSASGRVGLPQHF. CDR3 DNA: TGCAGTGCTAGCGGCAGGGTAGGTTTGCCCCAGCATTTT.

This clonotype came up many times. The gene calls are TRBV4-2 and TRBJ2-3; D possibly corresponds to TRBD2 (5 bases). Germline V gene lookup returns CDR1 LGHNA and CDR2 YNFKEQ. The ends were cut back, 0 bases at V and 4 bases at J, with 8 bases in the middle. The CDR3 has 14 amino acids. The CDR3 DNA sequence: TGTGCCAGCAGCCAAGATCGGGGTCCAGATACGCAGTATTTT. Amino acid sequence: CASSQDRGPDTQYF.

The table lists this clonotype with a few counts. The genes are TRBV24-1 and TRBJ1-4; perhaps TRBD1 as D (5 bases). Trimming left V 4 bases short and J 7 bases short, with 12 bases between. This CDR3 is 14 amino acids long. Germline V CDR1 and CDR2: KGHDR, SFDVKD. The CDR3 here is CATSDAKQGEKLFF. The CDR3, as DNA: TGTGCCACCAGTGACGCTAAGCAGGGTGAAAAACTGTTTTTT.

This clonotype was seen a few times. This chain uses TRBV6-6 with TRBJ2-5, with unresolved D. Germline loops: CDR1 MNHNY, CDR2 SVGAGI (reference sequence). This CDR3 comprises 12 residues. The V end was cut by 2 bases, the J end by 5 bases, with 6 bases between. The DNA for the CDR3 is TGTGCCAGCAGTTACACCCAGGAGACCCAGTACTTC. Translation gives CASSYTQETQYF.

This clonotype has ten or more counts. The rearrangement links TRBV6-2 or TRBV6-3 to TRBJ1-2, with D possibly matching TRBD1 (5 bases). Trimming removed 1 base from V and 8 bases from J, with 8 bases in between. Germline V CDR1 and CDR2: MNHEY, SVGEGT. The CDR3 has 12 residues. CDR3 sequence reads: CASSYWTKGYTF. The DNA for the CDR3 is TGTGCCAGCAGTTACTGGACAAAGGGCTACACCTTC.

This clonotype showed up many times. V usage is TRBV30 and J usage is TRBJ2-2; 9 bases fit TRBD1. The trim removed 0 bases at V and 6 bases at J, leaving 2 bases unmatched. In germline, CDR1 is GTSNPN, CDR2 SVGIG (reference sequence). This CDR3 has 14 residues. The CDR3 DNA is TGTGCCTGGAGTGTAAACAGGGGGCCCGGGGAGCTGTTTTTT. As protein: CAWSVNRGPGELFF. Full variable domain (missing parts from reference TRBV30 and TRBJ2-2): SQTIHQWPATLVQPVGSPLSLECTVEGTSNPNLYWYRQAAGRGLQLLFYSVGIGQISSEVPQNLSASRPQDRQFILSSKKLLLSDSGFYLCAWSVNRGPGELFFGEGSRLTVL.

This clonotype has just a few counts. The chain couples TRBV9 to TRBJ2-7; D not resolved. Germline CDR1 is SGDLS and CDR2 is YYNGEE. Trimming left V 4 bases short and J 1 base short, with 12 bases between. CDR3 size: 14 residues. This CDR3 is CASSPHTASYEQYF. The CDR3 bases are TGTGCCAGCAGCCCCCATACGGCGTCCTACGAGCAGTACTTC.

With regard to this clonotype: A single base separates this from a much larger clone, so it may be a read error. V usage is TRBV7-9 and J usage is TRBJ1-5; TRBD1 matches at 7 bases. The CDR3 contains 12 residues. Germline loops: CDR1 SEHNR, CDR2 FQNEAQ (reference sequence). The CDR3 sequence is CTSSLGTEPQHF. CDR3 nucleotides: TGTACCAGCAGCTTAGGGACAGAGCCCCAGCATTTT.

CDR3 sequence reads: CASSPTQGRRPLHF. CDR3 DNA sequence: TGTGCCAGCAGTCCCACACAGGGGCGGCGACCCCTCCACTTT. J is TRBJ1-6 and V is TRBV27; 7 bases fit TRBD1. After removal of 5 bases from V and 12 bases from J, the junction contained 10 bases not matched to a gene. The CDR3 consists of 14 residues. The germline CDR1 and CDR2 sequences are MNHEY and SMNVEV (reference sequence).

This clonotype was seen a handful of times. V is TRBV10-3 and J is TRBJ1-2, with a tentative D call TRBD1 (6 bases). The CDR3 loop spans 15 amino acids. V was pared by 6 bases and J by 1 base, with 15 bases between. CDR1 and CDR2 (germline): ENHRY, SYGVKD. CDR3 sequence: CAIRKTGDGNYGYTF. For the CDR3, the DNA is TGTGCCATCAGGAAGACAGGTGATGGTAACTATGGCTACACCTTC.

Regarding this clonotype: A much larger clone differs from this one at a single base, so this may be a read error. The chain links TRBV12-3 or TRBV12-4 to TRBJ2-7; perhaps TRBD2 as D (6 bases). This CDR3 region has 15 residues. Trimming pared 8 bases from V and 6 bases from J, leaving 23 bases between. Written as DNA, the CDR3 is TGTGCCAGCTCCTATTTCGCGGGGTATGGGGGCGAGCAGTACTTC. Protein sequence: CASSYFAGYGGEQYF.

The table lists this clonotype with many counts. This chain joins TRBV14 and TRBJ2-5; D possibly uses TRBD1 or TRBD2 (5 bases each). V was pared by 4 bases and J by 2 bases, with 14 bases between. The CDR3 contains 15 residues. Germline-derived CDR1 and CDR2 are SGHDN and FVKESK. The CDR3 nucleotides read TGTGCCAGCAGCCCAGGGACCATTCAACAAGAGACCCAGTACTTC. It specifies CASSPGTIQQETQYF. Complete variable domain (other parts from reference TRBV14 and TRBJ2-5): EAGVTQFPSHSVIEKGQTVTLRCDPISGHDNLYWYRRVMGKEIKFLLHFVKESKQDESGMPNNRFLAERTGGTYSTLKVQPAELEDSGVYFCASSPGTIQQETQYFGPGTRLLVL.

This clonotype was counted ten times or more. J is TRBJ2-1 and V is TRBV24-1; no clear D gene. The CDR3 extends over 12 amino acids. CDR1 is KGHDR and CDR2 is SFDVKD in the germline V gene. Trimming pared 2 bases from V and 10 bases from J, leaving 8 bases between. This CDR3 reads CATSDSTREQFF. The CDR3 region has the DNA TGTGCCACCAGTGATTCCACAAGAGAGCAGTTCTTC.

This clonotype was counted at least ten times. This sequence joins TRBV7-2 and TRBJ1-1, with 10 nucleotides matching TRBD1. This CDR3 region has 14 residues. The V gene end was trimmed by 5 bases and the J gene end by 5 bases; junction bases not matched to a gene: 5. The V gene's germline CDR1 is SGHTA and CDR2 FQGNSA. As DNA, the CDR3 is TGTGCCAGCAGCCCAGGACAGGGGGGGACTGAAGCTTTCTTT. It translates to CASSPGQGGTEAFF.

The chain is built from TRBV2 and TRBJ2-3; possibly TRBD1 or TRBD2 for D (5 bases each). The V end lost 8 bases, the J end lost 13 bases, and 16 bases lay between the germline ends. This CDR3 spans 11 amino acids. The germline V gene has CDR1 SNHLY and CDR2 FYNNEI. CDR3 coding DNA: TGTGCCAGCGGGGGTGGCACTCGGGAGTATTTT. Encoded protein: CASGGGTREYF.

The table lists this clonotype with many counts. The rearrangement links TRBV9 to TRBJ2-1, with a possible D match to TRBD2 (6 bases). V was cut by 0 bases and J by 0 bases, with 10 bases left in between. Germline V gene data show CDR1 as SGDLS and CDR2 as YYNGEE. This CDR3 region has 16 residues. CDR3: CASSVEGGSSYNEQFF. In DNA, the CDR3 is TGTGCCAGCAGCGTAGAAGGAGGGAGCTCCTACAATGAGCAGTTCTTC.

This clonotype was seen ten or more times. This sequence joins TRBV11-2 and TRBJ1-2; D gene uncertain. The germline V and J ends were trimmed by 1 base and 8 bases, with 11 bases remaining between them. The CDR3 sequence is 13 residues long. CDR1 is SGHAT, CDR2 FQNNGV, per germline. The CDR3: CASSLGEGIGYTF. The CDR3 DNA sequence: TGTGCCAGCAGCTTAGGAGAAGGGATAGGCTACACCTTC.

This clonotype was observed many times. V gene TRBV29-1 combines with J gene TRBJ2-7, with 8 bases identical to TRBD1. Per the germline V gene, CDR1 is SQVTM and CDR2 is ANQGSEA. The V and J ends lost 7 bases and 2 bases, in that order; junction bases with no gene match: 4. The CDR3 spans 12 residues. The CDR3 nucleotides read TGCAGCGCGGGACAGGACACCTACGAGCAGTACTTC. Translation: CSAGQDTYEQYF.

There are a few counts of this clonotype. CDR3 loop: CASSQVYSGSSSYNEQFF. CDR3 sequence (DNA): TGCGCCAGCAGCCAAGTATACAGCGGTTCGAGCTCCTACAATGAGCAGTTCTTC. V usage is TRBV4-1 and J usage is TRBJ2-1; D is perhaps TRBD2 (5 bases). Trimming took off 1 base at V and 0 bases at J, with 16 bases between the two ends. Per the germline V gene, CDR1 is MGHRA and CDR2 is YSYEKL. This CDR3 has 18 residues.

This clonotype has just a few counts. This chain links TRBV10-3 with TRBJ2-2; perhaps D is TRBD1 or TRBD2 (6 bases each). V lost 2 bases and J lost 7, with 14 bases in between. This CDR3 has 15 residues. CDR1 and CDR2 from the germline V gene are ENHRY and SYGVKD. The CDR3 bases are TGTGCCATCAGTGAGGGAACTAGCAGGGGCGGGGAGCTGTTTTTT. Translation gives CAISEGTSRGGELFF.

This clonotype came up a few times. V is TRBV6-6 and J is TRBJ1-1; a possible D gene is TRBD1 (6 bases). CDR1 MNHNY and CDR2 SVGAGI come from the germline V gene (reference sequence). Between the trimmed V and J ends, which lost 8 bases and 3 bases, there was a span of 25 bases. CDR3 size: 17 residues. CDR3 bases: TGTGCCAGCGGACATCGACAGGACGGATACCTGGACACTGAAGCTTTCTTT. Translated, it gives CASGHRQDGYLDTEAFF.

The rearrangement joins TRBV29-1 to TRBJ2-2, with D maybe TRBD1 (6 bases). Germline assignment: CDR1 SQVTM and CDR2 ANQGSEA. V was cut by 4 bases and J by 6 bases, with 18 bases left in between. The length of the CDR3 is 15 residues. The CDR3 DNA sequence: TGCAGCGTTGCCCCAGGGGCCCTCGTAGCCGGGGAGCTGTTTTTT. This sequence encodes CSVAPGALVAGELFF.

On this clonotype: This may be a read error, as it is one base from a much larger clone. The V gene is TRBV24-1, the J gene TRBJ2-2; D is possibly TRBD1 or TRBD2 (5 bases each). Germline CDR1 KGHDR, CDR2 SFDVKD. The ends were cut back, 8 bases at V and 6 bases at J, with 15 bases in the middle. The CDR3 has 14 residues. The CDR3 coding sequence is TGTGCCACCATGGGGACCCGAGGACCCGGGGAGCTGTTTTTT. This codes for CATMGTRGPGELFF.

The V and J genes are TRBV5-1 and TRBJ2-3; perhaps TRBD2 as D (6 bases). V was cut by 3 bases and J by 0 bases, with 11 bases left in between. The CDR3 contains 15 residues. Germline V gives CDR1 SGHRS, CDR2 YFSETQ. The CDR3 is CASSYHGRSTDTQYF. For the CDR3, the DNA is TGCGCCAGCAGCTACCACGGGAGAAGCACAGATACGCAGTATTTT.

V and J are TRBV12-3 or TRBV12-4 and TRBJ1-6, with no clear D. The CDR3 is 14 residues long. V was trimmed by 3 bases and J by 8 bases, leaving 11 bases between them. CDR3 coding DNA: TGTGCCAGCAGTTTGAGGGTTAAGGATTCACCCCTCCACTTT. It is translated as CASSLRVKDSPLHF.